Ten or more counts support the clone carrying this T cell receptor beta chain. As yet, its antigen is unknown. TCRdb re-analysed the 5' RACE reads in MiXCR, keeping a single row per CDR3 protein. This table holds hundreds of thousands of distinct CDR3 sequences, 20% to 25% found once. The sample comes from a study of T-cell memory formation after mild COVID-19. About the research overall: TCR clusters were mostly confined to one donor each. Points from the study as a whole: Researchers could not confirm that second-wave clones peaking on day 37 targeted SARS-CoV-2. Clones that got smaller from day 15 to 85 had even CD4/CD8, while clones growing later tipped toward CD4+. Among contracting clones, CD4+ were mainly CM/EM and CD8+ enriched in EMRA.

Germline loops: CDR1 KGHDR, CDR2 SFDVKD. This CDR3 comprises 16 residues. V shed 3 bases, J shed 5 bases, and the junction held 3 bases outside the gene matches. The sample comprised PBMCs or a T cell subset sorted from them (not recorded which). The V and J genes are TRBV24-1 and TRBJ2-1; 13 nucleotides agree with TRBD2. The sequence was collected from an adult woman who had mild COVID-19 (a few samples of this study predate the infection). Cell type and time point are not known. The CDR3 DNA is TGTGCCACCAGTGATGTAGGACTAGCGGGAGACAATGAGCAGTTCTTC. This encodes CATSDVGLAGDNEQFF.